A selection of T cell receptor beta chains follows, all from one sample in a study of T cell repertoires in cytomegalovirus infection. Each CDR3 protein gets one entry after TCRdb re-called the reads with MiXCR. Of about 770,000 distinct CDR3 sequences in the sample, 25% to 35% are singletons; the top ten hold 10% to 15%. No antigen has been identified for these receptors. The material sequenced was cultured CD8+ T cells from PBMCs, taken from culture after CMV antigen stimulation. The receptors come from a human donor in good health (CMV status not recorded). Some clones in this sample may be carry-over from other donors' samples. Both conserved end residues are trimmed from each CDR3. Not every row has a clone size; where given, it reads once, few, many or a size class.

clone_size	v_call	j_call	cdr3_aa
few	TRBV12-3/TRBV12-4	TRBJ2-3	ASSFPPEGQY
few	TRBV28	TRBJ2-3	ASSTERSGDITDTQY
few	TRBV12-3/TRBV12-4	TRBJ1-1	ASSSTDRLLTPNTEAF
.	TRBV28	TRBJ1-6	ASRLWNSPLH
few	TRBV5-1	TRBJ2-3	ASSLYLAGVTDTQY
few	TRBV7-2	TRBJ2-1	ASSWVGGASKDEQF
many	TRBV6-1	TRBJ2-2	ASSARRGGIPSGELF
.	TRBV7-9	TRBJ2-7	ASSPKERDPYEQY
.	TRBV5-4	TRBJ1-2	AWGGGYT
many	TRBV7-2	TRBJ1-2	ASSLTPGDDYGYT
many	TRBV27	TRBJ1-5	ASSHRGPWLANQPQH
.	TRBV6-1	TRBJ2-2	ASSGRRGTAGELF
few	TRBV12-3/TRBV12-4	TRBJ2-5	ASSFLAGGPGETQY
few	TRBV7-8	TRBJ2-5	ASSLAVSIRGQETQY
.	TRBV4-1	TRBJ1-3	ASSPEGSGNTIY
.	TRBV7-6	TRBJ2-1	ASSLWTSGGIEQF
few	TRBV28	TRBJ1-5	ASTFAPTGGSNQPQH
once	TRBV25-1	TRBJ2-5	ASSEAQGQETQY
few	TRBV7-9	TRBJ1-5	ASSPASSSLNQPQH
many	TRBV7-8	TRBJ2-2	ASSLEGGELF
few	TRBV5-4	TRBJ1-1	ASSLTGSHTEAF
few	TRBV7-9	TRBJ1-2	ASSLGGPTFYGYT
few	TRBV20-1	TRBJ2-3	SASWGQVGADTQY
.	TRBV27	TRBJ1-5	ASSSRTALHQPQH
.	TRBV19	TRBJ2-6	ASSITTGANVLT
.	TRBV7-9	TRBJ1-2	ASSLGDRVGDGYT
.	TRBV7-6	TRBJ2-6	ASITPGGVSVLT
many	TRBV12-3/TRBV12-4	TRBJ1-1	ASSLSQGNTEAF
.	TRBV7-6	TRBJ2-1	ASSLGLITYNEQF
many	TRBV7-8	TRBJ2-5	ASSLLGDVQETQY
.	TRBV5-4	TRBJ2-1	ASSSAAGASSYNGQF
.	TRBV6-1	TRBJ2-2	ATYRYTGELF
.	TRBV6-1	TRBJ1-2	ASSDGQRPTNYGYT
.	TRBV2	TRBJ2-5	ASSEPAVTSSQETQY
.	TRBV28	TRBJ1-5	ASSLFPAPNQPQH
few	TRBV4-1	TRBJ1-4	ASSHGGGSYEKLF
.	TRBV6-1	TRBJ1-5	ASSGPPIYQPQH
.	TRBV9	TRBJ2-3	ASSVEAGLFTDTQY
once	TRBV27	TRBJ1-1	ASSLSTVGSTEAF
.	TRBV27	TRBJ1-5	ASSLRSGNSNQPQH